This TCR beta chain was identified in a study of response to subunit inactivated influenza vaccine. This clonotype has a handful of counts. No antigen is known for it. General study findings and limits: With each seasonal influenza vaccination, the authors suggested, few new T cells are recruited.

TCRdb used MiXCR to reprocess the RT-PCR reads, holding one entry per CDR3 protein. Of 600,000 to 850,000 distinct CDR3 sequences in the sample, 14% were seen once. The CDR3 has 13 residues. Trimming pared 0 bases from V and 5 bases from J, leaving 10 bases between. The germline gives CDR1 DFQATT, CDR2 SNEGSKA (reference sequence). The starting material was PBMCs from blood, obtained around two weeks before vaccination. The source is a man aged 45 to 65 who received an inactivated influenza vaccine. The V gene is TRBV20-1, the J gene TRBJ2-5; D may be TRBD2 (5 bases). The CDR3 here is CSARDTGIETQYF. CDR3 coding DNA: TGCAGTGCTAGAGACACGGGGATCGAGACCCAGTACTTC.